This TCR beta chain was recovered during a study of T cell repertoires and HLA-DP antigens. V lost 8 bases to trimming and J lost 2 bases, with 12 bases between them. CDR3 length equals 14 residues. Germline V gene lookup returns CDR1 LGHNA and CDR2 YSLEER. Points on this clone: The target antigen is unknown.

Deep-resolution sequencing targeted around 190,000 T cell genomes in pre-culture CD4+ samples. Repertoires were generated with immunoSEQ multiplex PCR, while TCRdb's copy carries only in-frame clones and drops some. The sample carries fewer than 75,000 clones, around 77% recorded once. The sample consisted of CD4+ T cells from PBMCs. The chain couples TRBV4-3 to TRBJ2-2; the D gene is possibly TRBD1 (5 bases). The sequence was obtained from a man in his sixties in good health and CMV-seronegative. The CDR3 nucleotides are TGCGCCAGCGCGCCAGGGATCAACACCGGGGAGCTGTTTTTT. Translating it yields CASAPGINTGELFF.